This T cell receptor (beta chain) emerged from a study of T cells in Graves' hyperthyroidism and ophthalmopathy. Overall study context: Peripheral blood was obtained at initial diagnosis, preceding any treatment. Study observations and caveats: Separation of ophthalmopathy from stable hyperthyroidism was achieved by a 13 V-J model.

In this sample, this clonotype turned up a few times. The antigen is not known. At one boundary the junction diverges from the germline segment, which might be a read error. Source material for PBMCs was more than 7.5 ml fresh peripheral blood. This CDR3 is built from 14 residues. Germline CDR1 is SGHRS and CDR2 is YFSETQ. The investigators amplified TCR beta CDR3 regions from RNA transcripts. The HTBI primer set served for first-round RT-PCR of the TCR CDR3. Using its own MiXCR run on the multiplex PCR reads, TCRdb lists one record per CDR3 protein. The repertoire includes fewer than 500,000 distinct CDR3 sequences, about 14% of them detected once, and 13% sits in the top ten.

Sequencing was performed on blood. This receptor was taken from a young man with Graves' ophthalmopathy. The J gene is TRBJ1-6, the V gene TRBV5-1, with TRBD1 identical over 7 bases. The CDR3 is CTSSPDREHSPLHF. In nucleotides, the CDR3 is TGCACCAGCAGTCCCGACAGGGAACACTCACCCCTCCACTTT. The full variable domain, completed using reference TRBV5-1 and TRBJ1-6, is KAGVTQTPRYLIKTRGQQVTLSCSPISGHRSVSWYQQTPGQGLQFLFEYFSETQRNKGNFPGRFSGRQFSNSRSEMNVSTLELGDSALYLCTSSPDREHSPLHFGNGTRLTVT.